The entry that follows covers one TCR beta chain sequence. In the source study's methods: Reference gene primers were amplified, and this amplification served to estimate nucleated cell counts. Data came from immunoSEQ multiplex PCR; TCRdb stores just in-frame clones and leaves some out. The D gene and trimming were derived from the DNA, and the V and J assignments and clone size from that table. The sample has roughly 270,000 clones, approximately 85% seen once. These data originate in a study of blood T cell repertoires in COVID-19. Study background: Whether acute or convalescent, the COVID-19 samples came from the United States, Italy and Spain. Sources were T cells, B-cell-depleted T cells, or PBMCs; the material itself was cDNA or gDNA.

The trim removed 5 bases at V and 1 base at J, leaving 6 bases unmatched. CDR3 length equals 17 residues. The germline V gene has CDR1 SGHTA and CDR2 FQGNSA. The chain combines TRBV7-2 with TRBJ2-3, with 13 bases fitting TRBD2. Specimen: peripheral blood. This clonotype was obtained from a man over 45 with active or convalescent COVID-19. The CDR3 reads CASSPTGTSGGTDTQYF. CDR3 DNA: TGTGCCAGCAGCCCAACCGGGACTAGCGGGGGCACAGATACGCAGTATTTT.